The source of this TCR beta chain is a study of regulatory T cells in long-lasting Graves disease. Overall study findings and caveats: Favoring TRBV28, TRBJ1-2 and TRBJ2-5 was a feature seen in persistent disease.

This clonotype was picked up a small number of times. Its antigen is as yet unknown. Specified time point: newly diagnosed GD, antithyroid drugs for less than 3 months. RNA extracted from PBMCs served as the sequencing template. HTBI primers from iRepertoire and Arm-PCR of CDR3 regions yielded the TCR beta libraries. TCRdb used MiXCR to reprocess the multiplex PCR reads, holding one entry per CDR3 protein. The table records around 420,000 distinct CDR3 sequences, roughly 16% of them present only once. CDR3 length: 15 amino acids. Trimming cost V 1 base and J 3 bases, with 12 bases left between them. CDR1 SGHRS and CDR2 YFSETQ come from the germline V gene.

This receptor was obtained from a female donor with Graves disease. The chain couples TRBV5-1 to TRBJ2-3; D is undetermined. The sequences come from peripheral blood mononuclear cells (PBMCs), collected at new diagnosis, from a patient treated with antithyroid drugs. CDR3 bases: TGCGCCAGCAGCTTGCAACAAAAGAAAACAGATACGCAGTATTTT. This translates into CASSLQQKKTDTQYF.